Listed below are T cell receptor beta chains from one sample, sequenced in a study of T-cell reconstitution after alpha-beta-depleted transplantation in children. In TCRdb, the PCR reads were re-called with MiXCR into one record per CDR3 protein. The sample consists of 500,000 or so distinct CDR3 sequences, 32% of them appearing once. The sample in question was PBMCs from the stem cell graft donor, obtained from the stem cell graft. These TCRs come from a human donor who donated a stem cell graft to a child with aplastic anemia. CDR3s include the opening cysteine and the closing phenylalanine or tryptophan. The D gene is left open where the match is weak. Some rows mark clone size as missing; the rest say once, few, many or name a class of expanded clone.

d_gene,v_gene,j_gene,abundance,CDR3nt,CDR3aa
-,TRBV5-1,TRBJ1-3,once,TGCGCCAGCAGCCCGTGGCCTGTTGACACAAACTCTGGAAACACCATATATTTT,CASSPWPVDTNSGNTIYF
-,TRBV7-8,TRBJ1-2,-,TGTGCCAGCAGTCTACAGACCACTAACTATGGCTACACCTTC,CASSLQTTNYGYTF
-,TRBV19,TRBJ2-2,-,TGTGCCAGCAACCCTCGGGACGGTCCGCCCGGGGAGCTGTTTTTT,CASNPRDGPPGELFF
-,TRBV3-1,TRBJ2-1,-,TGTGCCAGCAGCCAAGTGTTCGCATACAATGAGCAGTTCTTC,CASSQVFAYNEQFF
TRBD2,TRBV29-1,TRBJ2-1,few,TGCAGCGTTGAAAGTCTAGCGGGAGAGTACTCCTACAATGAGCAGTTCTTC,CSVESLAGEYSYNEQFF
-,TRBV27,TRBJ1-4,-,TGTGCCAGCAGTTTATTCTTCGTGCGGGCGTCGGGGGGCGGATATGAAAAACTGTTTTTT,CASSLFFVRASGGGYEKLFF
-,TRBV20-1,TRBJ2-3,few,TGCAGTGCTAGAGTTAGCGGCTGGGGATCGAGCACAGATACGCAGTATTTT,CSARVSGWGSSTDTQYF
-,TRBV20-1,TRBJ2-3,few,TGCAGTGCTAGAGCTCCCACAGGGACAGATACGCAGTATTTT,CSARAPTGTDTQYF
-,TRBV29-1,TRBJ2-2,few,TGCAGCGTGGACGGTCCGGGACTGTACACCGGGGAGCTGTTTTTT,CSVDGPGLYTGELFF
TRBD2,TRBV29-1,TRBJ2-1,-,TGCAGCGTTGATCCGAGACGGCGGCTAGCGGGAGATGAGCAGTTCTTC,CSVDPRRRLAGDEQFF
-,TRBV18,TRBJ2-7,-,TGTGCCAGCTCACCGGGACTGGAACACTGGGAGCAGTACTTC,CASSPGLEHWEQYF
TRBD2,TRBV7-9,TRBJ2-1,-,TGTGCCAGCAGCTTATCAGCCCTAGCGGGAGCCTACAATGAGCAGTTCTTC,CASSLSALAGAYNEQFF
TRBD1,TRBV15,TRBJ1-5,-,TGTGCCACCAGGGCAGGGGGCGCCGGTCAGCCCCAGCATTTT,CATRAGGAGQPQHF
-,TRBV6-5,TRBJ1-1,-,TGTGCCAGCAGTTACTCGACCCTAGGACGGATGAACACTGAAGCTTTCTTT,CASSYSTLGRMNTEAFF
-,TRBV4-2,TRBJ2-2,-,TGTGCCAGCAGCCCCGGCCCAAGTTTTGAGCTGTTTTTT,CASSPGPSFELFF
-,TRBV7-2,TRBJ1-2,-,TGTGCCAGCAGCTTAGTGTCCTCCAGCTACACCTTC,CASSLVSSSYTF
-,TRBV12-3/TRBV12-4,TRBJ1-1,-,TGTGCCAGCAGTTCACCCCGTATCCTAAACACTGAAGCTTTCTTT,CASSSPRILNTEAFF
TRBD1,TRBV18,TRBJ1-1,-,TGTGCCAGCTCACCACGACAGGGTCGGGACACTGAAGCTTTCTTT,CASSPRQGRDTEAFF
TRBD2,TRBV7-2,TRBJ2-1,few,TGTGCCAGCACTCCATGGGCGGGAGAAGGGCATGAGCAGTTCTTC,CASTPWAGEGHEQFF
-,TRBV30,TRBJ2-1,-,TGTGCCTGGGCCCAGGCTAGGTGGCAGTTCTTC,CAWAQARWQFF
TRBD2,TRBV28,TRBJ2-2,few,TGTGCCAGCAATCTAGCGGGAGAGGGCACCGGGGAGCTGTTTTTT,CASNLAGEGTGELFF
TRBD1,TRBV5-1,TRBJ2-1,few,TGCGCCAGCACCGCATGGACAGGGGGGGTCAATGAGCAGTTCTTC,CASTAWTGGVNEQFF
-,TRBV5-5,TRBJ2-7,-,TGTGCCAGCAGCACTGAAGGAGCGGAGTCCTACGAGCAGTACTTC,CASSTEGAESYEQYF
-,TRBV6-1,TRBJ2-3,few,TGTGCCAGCAGGGGGACAAAGCCAGATACGCAGTATTTT,CASRGTKPDTQYF
-,TRBV10-3,TRBJ1-2,few,TGTGCCATCAGTGGTCAAGATTACTATGGCTACACCTTC,CAISGQDYYGYTF
TRBD2,TRBV10-3,TRBJ2-1,-,TGTGCCATCAGTGACGGGAGGACCTCCTACAATGAGCAGTTCTTC,CAISDGRTSYNEQFF
-,TRBV7-6,TRBJ1-1,-,TGTGCCAGCAGCTTATCATTGGGCAGGGCAGGAGGAGCTTTCTTT,CASSLSLGRAGGAFF
TRBD1,TRBV18,TRBJ2-7,-,TGTGCCAGCTCACCATCGACAGGGTGGATGGAGCAGTACTTC,CASSPSTGWMEQYF
TRBD1,TRBV5-1,TRBJ1-4,-,TGCGCCAGCAGCTCCGGGACAGCCTTCTTTGACGAAAAACTGTTTTTT,CASSSGTAFFDEKLFF
-,TRBV5-1,TRBJ2-7,few,TGCGCCAGCAGCTTGCCGGGGGCGGAGGAGCAGTACTTC,CASSLPGAEEQYF
-,TRBV20-1,TRBJ2-3,-,TGCAGTGCCTTGCGTGGGGTGGCAGATACGCAGTATTTT,CSALRGVADTQYF
-,TRBV20-1,TRBJ2-2,few,TGCAGTGCTAGAGTCAACAGCGCGAACACCGGGGAGCTGTTTTTT,CSARVNSANTGELFF
-,TRBV25-1,TRBJ2-4,-,TGTGCCAGCAGTGCCGCACGGATTGACAGGAAAAACATTCAGTACTTC,CASSAARIDRKNIQYF
-,TRBV7-2,TRBJ1-1,few,TGTGCCAGCAGCGTGGCGGGGGCGGGTGTGGACACTGAAGCTTTCTTT,CASSVAGAGVDTEAFF
TRBD2,TRBV20-1,TRBJ2-1,-,TGCAGTGCGTCTAGCGGGAGGGCCTCCTACAATGAGCAGTTCTTC,CSASSGRASYNEQFF
-,TRBV5-8,TRBJ1-1,-,TGTGCCAGCACTTCATGGGGAGGGACTGAAGCTTTCTTT,CASTSWGGTEAFF
-,TRBV6-1,TRBJ2-3,few,TGTGCCAGCAGATCCCCTGGGACCGAAGATACGCAGTATTTT,CASRSPGTEDTQYF
-,TRBV5-5,TRBJ1-4,-,TGTGCCAGCAGTCATAACGGGGACGCCGAAAAACTGTTTTTT,CASSHNGDAEKLFF
TRBD2,TRBV7-2,TRBJ2-3,-,TGTGCCAGCAGCCCCCGGGGGACTAGCGGTACGAATACGCAGTATTTT,CASSPRGTSGTNTQYF
TRBD1,TRBV12-3/TRBV12-4,TRBJ1-5,-,TGTGCCAGCAGTTCCGGGACAGGGGGCAATCAGCCCCAGCATTTT,CASSSGTGGNQPQHF